This entry is about one T cell receptor (beta chain). No antigen is known for it. This CDR3 spans 14 amino acids. Trimming removed 6 bases at V and 6 bases at J, with 17 bases between. Germline values: CDR1 MNHNS, CDR2 SASEGT. The data derive from a study of T cell repertoires and HLA-DP antigens. The method was immunoSEQ multiplex PCR; TCRdb's version includes in-frame clones alone and lacks a portion of them. In the table there are about 110,000 clones, around 92% of which are singletons. This clonotype was obtained from a woman under 30 in good health and CMV-seronegative. Sequencing used CD4+ T cells from PBMCs. The chain joins TRBV6-1 to TRBJ1-1; no clear D. The CDR3 DNA is TGTGCCAGCAGGCGGGCGGTATCTAGTCCTGAAGCTTTCTTT. It specifies CASRRAVSSPEAFF.